This TCR beta chain was captured by sequencing in a study of beta chain features in type 1 diabetes. The isolated RNA, all of it, was reverse transcribed, so expressed TCRB transcripts were what got sequenced. Assay: immunoSEQ multiplex PCR; the TCRdb copy retains only in-frame clones and omits some. In the table there are nearly 250,000 clones, around 14% of which are singletons. This clone was seen only a few times. After removal of 3 bases from V and 4 bases from J, the junction contained 14 bases not matched to a gene. The CDR3 consists of 17 residues. Germline values: CDR1 KGHSH, CDR2 LQKENI. The chain employs TRBV18 and TRBJ1-2, with TRBD1 identical over 7 bases. Sequencing was performed on naive CD4+ T cells from blood. This receptor was obtained from a woman in her forties in good health. The CDR3 is CASSPINSDRAGYGYTF. Written as DNA, the CDR3 is TGTGCCAGCTCACCGATAAACTCCGACAGGGCTGGCTATGGCTACACCTTC.